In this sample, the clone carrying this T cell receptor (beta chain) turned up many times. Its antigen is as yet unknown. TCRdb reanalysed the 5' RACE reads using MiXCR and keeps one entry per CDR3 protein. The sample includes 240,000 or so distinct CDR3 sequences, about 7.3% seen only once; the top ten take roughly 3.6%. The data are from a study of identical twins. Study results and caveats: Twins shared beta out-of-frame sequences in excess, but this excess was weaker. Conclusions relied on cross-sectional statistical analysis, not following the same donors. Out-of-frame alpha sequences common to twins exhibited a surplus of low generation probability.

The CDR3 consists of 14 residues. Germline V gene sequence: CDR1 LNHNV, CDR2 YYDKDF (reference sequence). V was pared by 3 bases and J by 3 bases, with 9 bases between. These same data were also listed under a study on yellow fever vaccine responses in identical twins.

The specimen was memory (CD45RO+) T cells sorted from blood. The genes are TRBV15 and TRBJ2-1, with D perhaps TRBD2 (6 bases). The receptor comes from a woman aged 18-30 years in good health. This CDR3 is CATSRDYLYNEQFF. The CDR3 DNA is TGTGCCACCAGCAGGGACTACCTCTACAATGAGCAGTTCTTC.